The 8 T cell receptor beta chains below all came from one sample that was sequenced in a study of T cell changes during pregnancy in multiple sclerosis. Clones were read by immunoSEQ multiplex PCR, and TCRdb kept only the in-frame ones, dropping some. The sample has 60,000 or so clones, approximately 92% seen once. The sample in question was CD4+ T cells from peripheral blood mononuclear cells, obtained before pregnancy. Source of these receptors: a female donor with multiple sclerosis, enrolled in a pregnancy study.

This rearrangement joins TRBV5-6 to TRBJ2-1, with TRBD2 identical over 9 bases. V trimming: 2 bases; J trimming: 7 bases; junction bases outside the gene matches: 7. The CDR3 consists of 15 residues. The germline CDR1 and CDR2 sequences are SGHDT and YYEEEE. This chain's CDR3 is CASSFPAGGQNEQFF. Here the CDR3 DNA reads TGTGCCAGCAGCTTTCCGGCGGGAGGGCAGAATGAGCAGTTCTTC.

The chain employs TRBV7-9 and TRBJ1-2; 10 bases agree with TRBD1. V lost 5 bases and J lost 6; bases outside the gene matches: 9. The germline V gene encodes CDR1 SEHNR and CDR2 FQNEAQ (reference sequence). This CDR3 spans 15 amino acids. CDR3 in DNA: TGTGCCAGCAGCATAAACTCGGACAGGGGGAATGGCTACACCTTC. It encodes CASSINSDRGNGYTF.

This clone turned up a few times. In nucleotides, the CDR3 is TGTGCCAGCAGTAGGGACAGGGAAGCTTTCTTT. This translates into CASSRDREAFF. The chain uses TRBV11-2 and TRBJ1-1; 8 bases map to TRBD1. This CDR3 is 11 amino acids long. The germline V gene encodes CDR1 SGHAT and CDR2 FQNNGV. J lost 8 bases, V lost 6 bases, and 2 bases had no gene match.

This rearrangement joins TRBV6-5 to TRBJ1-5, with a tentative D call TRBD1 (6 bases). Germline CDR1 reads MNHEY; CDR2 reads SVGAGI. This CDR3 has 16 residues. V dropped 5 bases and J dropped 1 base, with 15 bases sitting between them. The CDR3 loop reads CASSHYRVRSNQPQHF. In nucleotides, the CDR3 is TGTGCCAGCAGTCACTACAGGGTAAGAAGCAATCAGCCCCAGCATTTT.

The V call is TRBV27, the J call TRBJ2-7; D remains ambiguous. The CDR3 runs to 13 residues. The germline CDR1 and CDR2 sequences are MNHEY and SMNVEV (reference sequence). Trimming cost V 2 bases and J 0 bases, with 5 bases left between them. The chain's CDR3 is CASSLTNSYEQYF. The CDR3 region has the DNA TGTGCCAGCAGTTTAACTAACTCCTACGAGCAGTACTTC.

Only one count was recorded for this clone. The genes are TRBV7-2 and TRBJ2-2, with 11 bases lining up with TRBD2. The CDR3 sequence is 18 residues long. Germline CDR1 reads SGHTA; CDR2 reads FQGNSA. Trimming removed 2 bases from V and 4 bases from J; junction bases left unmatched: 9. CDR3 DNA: TGTGCCAGCAGCTTATCTCTAGCGGGAGGTTCGTCCACCGGGGAGCTGTTTTTT. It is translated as CASSLSLAGGSSTGELFF. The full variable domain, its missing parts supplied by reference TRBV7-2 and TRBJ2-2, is GAGVSQSPSNKVTEKGKDVELRCDPISGHTALYWYRQSLGQGLEFLIYFQGNSAPDKSGLPSDRFSAERTGGSVSTLTIQRTQQEDSAVYLCASSLSLAGGSSTGELFFGEGSRLTVL.

CDR3 amino acids: CASSRLTGVGTEAFF. CDR3 nucleotide sequence: TGTGCCAGCAGCCGCTTAACAGGGGTAGGGACTGAAGCTTTCTTT. V usage is TRBV7-2 and J usage is TRBJ1-1; TRBD1 matches at 7 bases. V lost 5 bases to trimming and J lost 5 bases; unmatched junction nucleotides: 11. The CDR3 extends over 15 amino acids. Germline-derived CDR1 and CDR2 are SGHTA and FQGNSA.

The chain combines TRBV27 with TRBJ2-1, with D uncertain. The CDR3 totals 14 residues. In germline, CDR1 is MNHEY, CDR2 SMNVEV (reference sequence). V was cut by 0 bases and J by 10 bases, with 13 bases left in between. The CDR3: CASSLSQVRLEQFF. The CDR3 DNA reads TGTGCCAGCAGTTTATCCCAGGTACGCCTGGAGCAGTTCTTC.